Described below is a single T cell receptor beta chain sequence and its context. The target of this receptor is not known. No quality values exist for individual bases; no much larger clone is one base distant. The method behind the library was the immunoSEQ multiplex PCR assay. For the multiplex PCR, a mixture combining 60 forward primers for TCR Vbeta segments and 13 reverse primers for TCR Jbeta segments was used. A multiplex PCR assay on genomic DNA amplified the CDR3 region of rearranged TCR beta genes. Amplified TCR beta libraries were sequenced as 87-base-pair reads on the Illumina HiSeq System. Regarding the original processing steps: In a later analysis, roughly 80 million unique TCR beta chains were counted across the roughly 700 repertoires, and roughly 10 million of these chains were shared by at least two donors. Raw reads were error-corrected and collapsed into unique sequences with a nearest-neighbor algorithm that merged closely related sequences to remove PCR and sequencing errors. V, D and J gene segments were assigned by aligning CDR3 sequences to IMGT reference sequences. For a sequence to be retained, a match of at least six nucleotides to both a V gene segment and a J gene segment was required. Rearrangements were called productive when the CDR3 lacked stop codons and stayed in frame with V and J; all others were non-productive. Following IMGT convention, CDR3 was defined as the stretch from the second conserved V-encoded cysteine to the conserved J-encoded phenylalanine. Sequences without an unambiguous match to a single V gene segment were excluded from the earlier analysis of a few hundred of the donors. An earlier analysis of approximately 590 of the donors called V segments functional above 56.7% productive rearrangements and segregating when the between-donor standard deviation exceeded 5%. A statistical classification framework was built to diagnose cytomegalovirus status from the catalog of TCR beta chain sequences. In a later analysis, V and J genes were assigned by comparing TCR nucleotide sequences against IMGT/GENE-DB human TR gene sequences. A later analysis assigned CDR3 sequences and most-parsimonious VDJ recombination scenarios with the TCRdist pipeline. In a later analysis, each TCR beta chain was defined by its CDR3 amino acid sequence together with its V-gene family, and reads lacking a unique V-gene family were excluded. In a later analysis, fewer than 600 highly shared, low-generation-probability nucleotide sequences were removed to address suspected cross-contamination and a sequencing artifact. In a later analysis, a clonal expansion index was calculated for each public chain from normalized within-repertoire ranks of inferred template counts. A later analysis computed generation probabilities with a VDJ recombination model fitted to out-of-frame rearrangements, and checked the results against IGoR. In a later analysis, TCR-TCR, TCR-HLA and TCR-CMV co-occurrence was scored with hypergeometric tests, and a repertoire-size bias correction was applied to TCR pairs. In a later analysis, false discovery rates were estimated by permuting HLA or CMV assignments 20 times. In a later analysis, co-occurring TCRs were grouped using DBSCAN, and TCRdist sequence similarity was added for clustering within HLA-allele-positive subsets. For co-occurrence clustering, repertoires with fewer than 30,000 or more than 120,000 public chains were excluded, along with five repertoires with anomalous nucleotide sharing. TCRdb re-hosts the immuneACCESS table, in-frame sequences only. Its copies lack some clones; in the studies checked, an unresolved V gene accounts for under half of them, and the cause for the rest is not known. The V and J calls and the clone size are those of that table, but D and trimming were determined from the DNA. The sample includes around 170,000 clones, with around 80% observed a single time. Of the sample, about 1.6% is held by the ten largest clones.

These data are taken from a study of cytomegalovirus exposure and HLA in healthy donors (dated by TCRdb to about 2017). Background on the whole study: An earlier analysis of roughly 500 of the donors reported 276 Gb of sequence data and 117 million unique TCR beta sequences obtained from about 170 million T cells. A later genetic analysis took genome-wide SNP genotypes for about 65% of the roughly 670 donors and used that subset as a discovery cohort. An earlier analysis of about 620 of the donors applied high-throughput TCR beta sequencing to assess whether each TCR beta V gene segment acted as functional or pseudogenic. To study patterns of TCR occurrence, a later analysis re-analyzed previously published TCR beta repertoires from 500 to 850 donors and added high-resolution HLA genotyping. All discovery cohort repertoires had been generated using a single sequencing platform. The T cell repertoires of under 750 subjects were profiled by immunosequencing and related to cytomegalovirus serostatus. The study aimed to test whether cataloging public T cell receptors could reveal signatures of past pathogen exposure. Donor age, sex, ethnicity and CMV serostatus were compiled alongside the repertoire data. Roughly five DR-DQ haplotypes were treated as single units for association and clustering because of strong linkage in the cohort. Of the 398 genotyped donors, 81% were placed in the genetic ancestry cluster associated with self-reported Caucasian donors. Among almost 400 genotyped donors of the cohort, an average of approximately 230,000 unique TCR beta nucleotide sequences were sequenced per donor, roughly a sixth of them non-productive. Typing coverage differed by locus: A, B, C, DRB1 and DQB1 were typed in roughly 620-630 donors, DQA1 in about 500, DPA1 in over 600, and DPB1 in about 450. Both class I and class II loci were covered by HLA typing, at four-digit resolution. Along with the roughly 670-subject first cohort, a separate validation cohort of 120 different subjects was used. An early release covering more than 500 HLA-typed donors comprised about 310 gigabases of sequencing data and 85 million to 100 million unique TCR sequences. The study combined high-throughput TCR immunosequencing, statistical association of individual TCRs with disease status, and machine learning to predict cytomegalovirus infection status. Rather than using new phenotypic data, the later analysis identified candidate immune exposures from TCR beta sequences and from how often those sequences occurred across donors. The study at large found these results: Most TCR sequences were observed very rarely across donors, whereas some public TCRs were present in many individuals. A later analysis found that TCR association rates varied across HLA loci, with DRB1 alleles showing the most associated TCRs and HLA-C alleles the fewest. The classifier was reported to diagnose cytomegalovirus status with high specificity and sensitivity in both the original cohort and the validation cohort. Most CMV-associated TCR beta chains appeared to be HLA-restricted in a later analysis, and the HLA associations seemed to be driven largely by CMV exposure. The study listed 150 to 200 TCR beta chains as associated with cytomegalovirus. When HLA alleles, especially DR and DQ, strongly co-occurred, attributing TCR associations to individual alleles was difficult. In this cohort, only TCR beta chains were sequenced, and detectable features were limited by the absence of alpha or paired-chain data. In a later genetic analysis, fewer N-insertions in productive TCRs were reported among donors in an Asian-associated ancestry cluster than the 666-donor mean. Because HLA typing was unavailable for some donors at each locus, only the typed subset was used in association tests. A later analysis found that HLA-associated TCR beta chains were more clonally expanded and had lower generation probabilities than equally common non-associated chains. In vitro tests confirmed that a few of the cytomegalovirus-associated TCR beta chains recognize cytomegalovirus antigens. A later genetic analysis associated a missense DCLRE1C variant with V-gene and J-gene trimming of TCR beta chains, and an independent cohort replicated the association. Linkage disequilibrium might explain the correlated functional status among segregating V segments, but an unknown experimental factor could not be ruled out. The authors suggested that the approach could potentially be extended to other disease states and immunological phenotypes. In an earlier analysis of fewer than 700 of the donors, most TCR beta V segments appeared in productive rearrangements about 90% or about 30% of the time, broadly matching IMGT annotations. Sequencing depth was assumed to be roughly uniform across donors in the presence/absence analyses, though that assumption may not hold. Because counts were too low, about 18 rarely observed V segments, including chromosome 9 orphons, were left out of the earlier analysis of roughly 600 of the donors. Immune exposure information for the cohort was limited to CMV serostatus. A cluster of highly shared sequence variants was judged likely to be a technical artifact of the sequencing pipeline. A further reported finding was that TCR beta sequences accurately predicted the HLA-A and HLA-B alleles for most subjects in the first cohort. A later analysis associated 17,000 or so TCR beta sequences with specific HLA alleles at a false discovery rate of 0.05. According to a later analysis, parvovirus B19, influenza, CMV and Epstein-Barr virus appeared linked to several top co-occurrence clusters. Because the 87-base-pair reads could not distinguish some IMGT-functional V segments, including TRBV6-2 and TRBV6-3, those segments were excluded.

The germline V gene supplies CDR1 SQVTM and CDR2 ANQGSEA. Inclusive of the bounding cysteine and phenylalanine, the CDR3 is 14 residues long. Of all the DNA, just the CDR3 is kept, 42 bases in frame from base 1. Compared with germline, V lacks 6 bases and J lacks 4 bases; bases without a gene match: 10. The cohort was made up of approximately 700 healthy bone marrow donors. At the time of sampling, all cohort members were nominally healthy, though unrecorded immune exposures were likely present. The donor was CMV seronegative and belonged to the group of 352 seronegative cohort members. A peripheral blood sample was provided by each donor, and peripheral blood mononuclear cells were used for TCR beta sequencing. The Qiagen DNeasy Blood Extraction Kit was used to extract genomic DNA from the blood cell samples.

The rearranged chain carries TRBV29-1 and TRBJ1-2, with 8 middle bases fitting TRBD1. The receptor was isolated from a man aged 35 to 55 in good health and CMV-seronegative. Sequenced sample: PBMCs. The CDR3 sequence is CSVSPKQGGYGYTF. The nucleotide sequence reads as follows: TGCAGCGTCTCCCCGAAACAGGGGGGCTATGGCTACACCTTC.